One T cell receptor (beta chain) is described in this entry. Antigen: not known. Time point denoted: baseline, week 1 (first vaccination visit). Treatment in this sample: pre-vaccination baseline after standard-of-care therapy. Each of the donors came in with new WHO grade 3 or 4 astrocytomas that were IDH1-mutant and ATRX-lost. This record comes from a study of a mutant IDH1 vaccine in newly diagnosed glioma. As for the study in general: Those enrolled had earlier been treated with radiotherapy, temozolomide, or both, mostly both.

Profiling relied on immunoSEQ multiplex PCR, and the TCRdb table lists in-frame clones only, not all of them. The table has over 30,000 clones, around 83% seen once. The CDR3 covers 11 residues. Per germline, CDR1 LNHDA and CDR2 SQIVND (reference sequence). Trimming took 10 bases from V and 5 from J, leaving 12 bases between them. Study-level findings and limits: Among top peripheral T cell clonotypes, changes seemed unrelated to pseudoprogression.

This clonotype originated in a man aged 45-65 years with glioma. Some clones in this sample may be carry-over from other donors' samples. The specimen was peripheral blood mononuclear cells (PBMCs), collected from a glioma patient treated with radiotherapy, temozolomide or both. The J gene is TRBJ2-7, the V gene TRBV19; D remains unclear. In DNA, the CDR3 is TGTGCCACCAGTGGGTCAAACGAGCAGTACTTC. Translating it yields CATSGSNEQYF.